This note documents a single T cell receptor beta chain sequence. Its antigen remains unidentified. Sequencing of TCR beta was performed on blood CD8+ T cells and on blood CD4+ T cells. Negative isolation was used for CD8+ and CD4+ T cells and FACS enrichment for TEMRA cells. These data belong to a study of CD8 T cells in Susac syndrome. An amount of RNA that ranged from roughly 0.5 to 1 ug was reverse transcribed with random hexamers. Amplification of TCR beta CDR3 used immunoSEQ multiplex PCR across 54 Vbeta and 13 Jbeta. MiXCR, run by TCRdb on the immunoSEQ multiplex PCR reads, gives a single entry per CDR3 protein. Found here are some 180,000 distinct CDR3 sequences, 75% to 95% of them singletons; the top ten hold 0.085% to 0.09%. Study-wide points: Regarding the TCR sequencing and HLA analysis, the study admitted that a relatively small number of individuals were involved.

The sequencing sample was made of CD4+ T cells from PBMCs. This TCR was sampled from a human donor with Susac syndrome.

DNA for the CDR3: TGTGCCAGCAGCTTGGGGGCCATTTCTGGGGCCAACGTCCTGACTTTC. Encoded protein: CASSLGAISGANVLTF. The V and J genes are TRBV5-6 and TRBJ2-6; D unresolved. V lost 0 bases, J lost 1 base, and 8 bases lay in between. Per germline, CDR1 SGHDT and CDR2 YYEEEE. The CDR3 runs 16 residues.